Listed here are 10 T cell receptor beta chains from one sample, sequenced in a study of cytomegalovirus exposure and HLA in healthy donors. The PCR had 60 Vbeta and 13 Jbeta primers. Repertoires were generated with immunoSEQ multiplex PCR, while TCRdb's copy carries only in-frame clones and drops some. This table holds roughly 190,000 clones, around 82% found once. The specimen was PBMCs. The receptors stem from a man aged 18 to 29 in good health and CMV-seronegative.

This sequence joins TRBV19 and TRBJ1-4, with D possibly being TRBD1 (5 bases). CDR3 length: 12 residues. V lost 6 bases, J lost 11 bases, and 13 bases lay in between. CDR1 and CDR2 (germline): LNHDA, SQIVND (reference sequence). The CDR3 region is CASRIGAGKLFF. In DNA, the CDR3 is TGTGCCAGTAGGATTGGGGCCGGGAAACTGTTTTTT.

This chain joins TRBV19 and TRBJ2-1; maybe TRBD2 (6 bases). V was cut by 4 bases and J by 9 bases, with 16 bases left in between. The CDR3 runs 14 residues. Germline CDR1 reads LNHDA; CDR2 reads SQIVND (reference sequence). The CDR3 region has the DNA TGTGCCAGTAGTACCGAAAACCTAGCGACTGAGCAGTTCTTC. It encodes CASSTENLATEQFF.

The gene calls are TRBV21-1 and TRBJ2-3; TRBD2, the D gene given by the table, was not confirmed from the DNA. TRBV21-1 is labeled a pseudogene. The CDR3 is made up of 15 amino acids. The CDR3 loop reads CASSKPSGSADTQYF. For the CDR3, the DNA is TGTGCCAGCAGCAAACCCAGCGGGAGTGCAGATACGCAGTATTTT.

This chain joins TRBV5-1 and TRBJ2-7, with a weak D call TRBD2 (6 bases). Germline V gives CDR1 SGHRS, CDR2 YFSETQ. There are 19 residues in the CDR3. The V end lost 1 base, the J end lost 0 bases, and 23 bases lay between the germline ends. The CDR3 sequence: CASSLSAGKLTASSYEQYF. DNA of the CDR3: TGCGCCAGCAGCTTGTCGGCGGGGAAATTGACCGCGAGCTCCTACGAGCAGTACTTC.

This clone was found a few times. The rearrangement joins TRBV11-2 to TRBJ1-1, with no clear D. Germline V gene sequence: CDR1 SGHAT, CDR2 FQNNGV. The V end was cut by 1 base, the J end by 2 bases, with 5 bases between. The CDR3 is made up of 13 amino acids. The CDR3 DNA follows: TGTGCCAGCAGCTTAGTGGCTAACACTGAAGCTTTCTTT. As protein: CASSLVANTEAFF.

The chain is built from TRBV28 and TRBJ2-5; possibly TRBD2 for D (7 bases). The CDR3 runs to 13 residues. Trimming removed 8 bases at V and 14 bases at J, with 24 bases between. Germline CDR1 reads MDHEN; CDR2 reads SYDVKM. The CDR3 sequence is CASLERGGTPPYF. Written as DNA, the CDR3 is TGTGCCAGCCTCGAAAGGGGGGGGACACCCCCATACTTC. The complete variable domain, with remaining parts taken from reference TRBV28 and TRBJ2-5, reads DVKVTQSSRYLVKRTGEKVFLECVQDMDHENMFWYRQDPGLGLRLIYFSYDVKMKEKGDIPEGYSVSREKKERFSLILESASTNQTSMYLCASLERGGTPPYFGPGTRLLVL.

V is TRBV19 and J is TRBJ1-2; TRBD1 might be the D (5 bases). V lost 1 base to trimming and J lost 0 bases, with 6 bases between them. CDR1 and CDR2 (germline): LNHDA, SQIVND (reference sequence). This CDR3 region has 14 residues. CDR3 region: CASSIGTTNYGYTF. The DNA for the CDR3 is TGTGCCAGTAGTATAGGGACAACTAACTATGGCTACACCTTC.

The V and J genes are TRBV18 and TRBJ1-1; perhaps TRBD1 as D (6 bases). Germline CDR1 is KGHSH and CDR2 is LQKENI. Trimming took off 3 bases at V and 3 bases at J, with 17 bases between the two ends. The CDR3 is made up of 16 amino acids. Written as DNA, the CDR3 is TGTGCCAGCTCACCGAACAGGGCAATCCGGGACACTGAAGCTTTCTTT. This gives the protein CASSPNRAIRDTEAFF.

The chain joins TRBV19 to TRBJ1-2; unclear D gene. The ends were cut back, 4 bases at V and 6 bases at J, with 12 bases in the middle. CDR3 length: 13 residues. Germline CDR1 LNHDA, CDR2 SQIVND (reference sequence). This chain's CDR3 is CASSKMADNGYTF. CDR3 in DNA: TGTGCCAGTAGTAAGATGGCAGATAATGGCTACACCTTC.

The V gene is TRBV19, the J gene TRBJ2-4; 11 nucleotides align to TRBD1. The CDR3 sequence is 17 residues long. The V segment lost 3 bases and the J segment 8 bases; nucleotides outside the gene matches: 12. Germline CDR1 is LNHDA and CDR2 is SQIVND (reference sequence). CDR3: CASSITVWGQGGYIQYF. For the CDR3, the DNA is TGTGCCAGTAGTATTACTGTGTGGGGACAGGGGGGGTACATTCAGTACTTC.